The source of this T cell receptor (beta chain) is a study of T cell responses to AZD1222 COVID-19 vaccine (dated by TCRdb to the early 2020s). Background for the entire study: Because spike-specific TCR depth and breadth did not differ between the two schedules, AZD1222 recipients who got a second dose at roughly 4 weeks were pooled with those who got a second dose at roughly 12 weeks. A total of approximately 230 trial participants underwent TCR sequencing, of whom 207 received two doses of AZD1222 and about 25 received two doses of the MenACWY control vaccine. Trial participants were enrolled by age into subgroups of 18-55, 56-69 and 70-plus years, and around 150, 29 and 61 TCR-sequenced participants, respectively, were included in these subgroups.

Regarding this clone: It lacks a known antigen. Per-nucleotide qualities are absent, and no much larger clonotype sits a single base away.

The CDR3 regions of human TCRbeta chains were subjected to immunosequencing. For the original study's pipeline: Repertoire TCRs were matched against a reference library of SARS-CoV-2-specific TCRs generated with the MIRA antigen-specificity platform. Breadth was defined as the fraction of unique TCRs that were SARS-CoV-2-associated, and depth was defined as the fraction of total T cells that were SARS-CoV-2-associated. Using the MIRA data, each spike-specific TCR was mapped to the spike region that the TCR reacts to and placed in a CD4 or CD8 class. Log10-transformed breadth and depth values were compared by one-way ANOVA with Sidak's multiple comparisons tests. In its TCRdb copy, this immuneACCESS table keeps in-frame sequences only and misses some clones. Where compared with another copy, unresolved V genes explain less than half of these, and the others have no known cause. V and J calls and clone size follow that table, whereas D and trimming were derived from the DNA. Present in this sample are 150,000 to 200,000 clones, 85% to 95% of which were seen just once. Together, the top ten hold about 3.9% of the sample.

In the germline V gene (reference sequence), CDR1 corresponds to SGHNT and CDR2 to YYREEE. From the cysteine up to the phenylalanine, the CDR3 has a length of 17 residues. CDR3 DNA only is kept here, 51 bases in frame from base 1. Trimmed from V: 6 bases; trimmed from J: 4 bases; junction bases lacking a gene match: 18. Findings and caveats that apply to the study as a whole: Because no day 14 peak-response samples were available, the repertoires could be characterized only after the peak T cell response. Spike-specific TCR breadth and depth rose significantly after two AZD1222 doses compared with day 0 and with MenACWY recipients. In the small 56-69-year group, the increase in depth fell short of significance, most likely because of low power. Only five or six AZD1222 recipients were SARS-CoV-2 seropositive at baseline, limiting conclusions about previously exposed vaccinees. Participants were mostly white British, with more females than males. The authors suggested clonal diversity may have been underestimated. The vaccine-associated CD4 TCRs covered the entire spike protein, and the dominant responses fell in regions 160-218 and 743-854. Reportedly, close to half of the unique spike-specific TCRs recognized epitopes lying outside the regions that are mutated in the B.1.351 and B.1.1.7 variants.

The time point label, read with the paper, signifies: baseline before first vaccination. Vaccinee samples came from UK trials COV001 and COV002, including a single-blind randomized controlled phase 2/3 trial of AZD1222 (ChAdOx1 nCoV-19) in healthy adults. Trial participant PBMC samples were collected at day 0 and day 28 after the second dose for TCRbeta chain sequencing. The TCR was taken from an adult in good health. The chain links TRBV5-4 with TRBJ1-1, and TRBD1 aligns with 7 junction nucleotides. The sample consisted of peripheral blood, taken on day 0 of AZD1222 vaccination. The DNA sequence is given as TGTGCCAGCACTCGAGACCGGGACAGAGGAACTTTCACTGAAGCTTTCTTT. This yields the protein CASTRDRDRGTFTEAFF.